This T cell receptor beta chain was identified in a study of shared clonotypes between healthy human individuals. Study outcomes and limitations: An expected dependence of interdonor clonotype sharing on sequencing depth was noted. The low donor count limited represented genetic and exposure-history diversity.

This CDR3 region has 18 residues. A word on this clone: The antigen is unknown.

Unsorted PBMC DNA was run through sequencing on ten immunoSEQ deep assay plates. Repertoires were generated with immunoSEQ multiplex PCR, while TCRdb's copy carries only in-frame clones and drops some. The data contain approximately 480,000 clones, roughly 85% of them seen just once; the ten biggest clones take up about 12%. What was sequenced was PBMCs. The chain links TRBV21-1 to TRBJ2-2; the table's D call, TRBD2, has no DNA check behind it. TRBV21-1 is a known pseudogene. The TCR sequence derives from a woman in her thirties or forties in good health. Some clones in this sample may be carry-over from other donors' samples. This CDR3 is CASSKARRASTGTGELFF. In nucleotides, the CDR3 is TGTGCCAGCAGCAAAGCGCGGAGGGCAAGCACGGGTACCGGGGAGCTGTTTTTT.